These 7 T cell receptor beta chains originate from one sample sequenced in a study of blood T cell repertoires in COVID-19. Method: immunoSEQ multiplex PCR; TCRdb's copy keeps in-frame clones and lacks some. The table includes approximately 170,000 clones, about 86% detected once. Sequenced input: peripheral blood. The receptors were sampled from a woman between 70 and 85 years old with acute or convalescent COVID-19.

The V gene is TRBV10-1, the J gene TRBJ2-7; possible D gene TRBD2, 6 bases. CDR3 length: 13 amino acids. V shed 1 base and J shed 6 bases, with 10 bases lying between them. Germline loops: CDR1 WNHNN, CDR2 SYGVQD (reference sequence). In DNA, the CDR3 is TGCGCCAGCAGTGAGTACCGGCGGGGCGAGCAGTACTTC. Its protein product is CASSEYRRGEQYF.

This clone was observed a few times. The V call is TRBV25-1, the J call TRBJ2-5; 7 bases match TRBD1. CDR1 is MGHDK, CDR2 SYGVNS, per germline. This CDR3 is built from 14 residues. Unmatched junction bases numbered 6, after V lost 4 bases and J lost 4 bases. The DNA for the CDR3 is TGTGCCAGCAGTGGGGACAGTATTGGAGAGACCCAGTACTTC. Protein sequence: CASSGDSIGETQYF.

Only one count was recorded for this clone. The V call is TRBV20-1, the J call TRBJ1-1, with D maybe TRBD1 (6 bases). The CDR3 length is 13 residues. Trimming stripped 3 bases from V and 3 bases from J, with 11 bases between. From germline, CDR1 is DFQATT and CDR2 SNEGSKA (reference sequence). The CDR3 DNA reads as TGCAGTGCTAGTTGGGGGCGGCACACTGAAGCTTTCTTT. It is translated as CSASWGRHTEAFF.

This clone has a handful of counts. The CDR3 spells CASSLGTSGMDTQYF. CDR3 in DNA: TGTGCCAGCAGTCTGGGGACTAGCGGGATGGATACGCAGTATTTT. V and J are TRBV27 and TRBJ2-3; the match to TRBD2 covers 13 bases. The CDR3 sequence is 15 residues long. Germline V gene lookup returns CDR1 MNHEY and CDR2 SMNVEV (reference sequence). V shed 5 bases, J shed 6 bases, and the junction held 5 bases outside the gene matches.

CDR3 sequence: CASSFGDRGLGYTF. The CDR3 nucleotides read TGTGCCAGCAGCTTTGGAGACAGGGGGCTTGGCTACACCTTC. V is TRBV7-2 and J is TRBJ1-2; 10 nucleotides agree with TRBD1. The V segment lost 3 bases and the J segment 7 bases; nucleotides outside the gene matches: 5. Germline V CDR1 and CDR2: SGHTA, FQGNSA. This CDR3 has 14 amino acids. Drawing the rest from reference TRBV7-2 and TRBJ1-2, the complete variable domain is GAGVSQSPSNKVTEKGKDVELRCDPISGHTALYWYRQSLGQGLEFLIYFQGNSAPDKSGLPSDRFSAERTGGSVSTLTIQRTQQEDSAVYLCASSFGDRGLGYTFGSGTRLTVV.

The genes are TRBV7-8 and TRBJ1-5, with D maybe TRBD1 (6 bases). Germline V gene lookup returns CDR1 SGHVS and CDR2 FQNEAQ. The V and J ends lost 5 bases and 9 bases respectively, with 14 bases between them. This CDR3 has 13 amino acids. CDR3 bases: TGTGCCAGCAGCCGAAGTCAGGGGACGCCCCAGCATTTT. Its protein product is CASSRSQGTPQHF.

J is TRBJ2-3 and V is TRBV7-8, with TRBD2 identical over 8 bases. The CDR3 is made up of 17 amino acids. Per the germline V gene, CDR1 is SGHVS and CDR2 is FQNEAQ. The V segment lost 3 bases and the J segment 3 bases; nucleotides outside the gene matches: 11. The CDR3 loop reads CASSFLIAGIGTDTQYF. The DNA for the CDR3 is TGTGCCAGCAGCTTCCTGATAGCGGGAATTGGGACAGATACGCAGTATTTT.